This entry concerns a single T cell receptor beta chain. The data originate from a study of blood T cell repertoires in COVID-19. Study information: From the United States, Italy and Spain came samples of acute and convalescent COVID-19. T cells, B-cell-depleted T cells, or PBMCs supplied cDNA or gDNA.

Per the study methods: Quantification of nucleated cells was approximated via reference gene primer amplification. Sequencing used immunoSEQ multiplex PCR; TCRdb keeps in-frame clones, though not all of them. That table gives V, J and clone size, and the DNA gave D and trimming. The data show 100,000 or so clones, with around 85% seen just once and 10% to 15% held by the top ten. The sequenced material came from peripheral blood. The sequence derives from a man over 45 with active or convalescent COVID-19.

The CDR3 coding sequence is TGTGCCAGCAGCTTCGGACTAGACACAGATACGCAGTATTTT. Amino acids: CASSFGLDTDTQYF. The chain employs TRBV7-3 and TRBJ2-3; 7 bases agree with TRBD2. This CDR3 has 14 residues. V was clipped by 3 bases and J by 2 bases; unmatched bases: 2. Germline loops: CDR1 SGHTA, CDR2 FQGTGA.